This TCR beta chain was captured in a study of T cell responses to AZD1222 COVID-19 vaccine. Study-level findings and limits: Most donors were white British and more were female, and clonal diversity was possibly underestimated. Regions left unmutated in variants are reportedly the target of nearly half of spike-specific TCRs. Seropositive AZD1222 recipients at baseline numbered only five or six.

As for this clone: Antigen: not known.

CDR1 and CDR2 (germline): LNHDA, SQIVND (reference sequence). The CDR3 is made up of 14 amino acids. The ends lost 6 bases at V and 4 bases at J; junction bases unmatched: 7. The data were produced by immunoSEQ multiplex PCR, yet TCRdb's version contains in-frame clones alone and is incomplete. This table has approximately 130,000 clones, approximately 92% appearing once. The sequences come from peripheral blood, collected 28 days after the second AZD1222 dose. The clonotype comes from an adult who received the AZD1222 COVID-19 vaccine. The chain is built from TRBV19 and TRBJ2-3; 7 bases are a match to TRBD2. CDR3 coding DNA: TGTGCCAGTAGGATGGGAGGGGTCGCAGATACGCAGTATTTT. It codes for CASRMGGVADTQYF.